The text below deals with one TCR beta chain. These data come from a study of blood T cells in healthy people across ages. V was clipped by 4 bases and J by 9 bases; unmatched bases: 12. The CDR3 extends over 15 amino acids. Germline V gene sequence: CDR1 MNHEY, CDR2 SMNVEV (reference sequence). Alongside a J-beta primer mix, a sample-barcoded 5' primer served in a second PCR lasting 7 to 11 cycles. Using its own MiXCR run on the 5' RACE reads, TCRdb lists one record per CDR3 protein. The sample shows over 1,500,000 distinct CDR3 sequences, about 50% of them seen only once. The sample comprised blood. The TCR sequence derives from a woman in her thirties or forties in good health. The genes are TRBV27 and TRBJ2-1, with 7 positions matching TRBD2. The CDR3: CASSSDGARGSEQFF. DNA of the CDR3: TGTGCCAGCAGTTCCGACGGGGCGCGGGGGAGTGAGCAGTTCTTC.